This TCR beta chain stems from a study of T cells expressing NK-cell markers. On the study more broadly: According to the study, TCR beta repertoires originated from sorted CD3+CD56+NKG2C+, CD3+CD56+NKG2C- and CD3+CD56-NKG2C+ T cells. One of the eight sequenced donors was seronegative, whereas the other seven were HCMV-seropositive. Study results and limitations: Expanded NKG2C+ T cell clones had unclear HCMV specificity.

TCRdb reworked the 5' RACE reads into one entry per CDR3 protein, no DNA. This table lists about 150,000 distinct CDR3 sequences. Germline CDR1 is LNHDA and CDR2 is SQIVND (reference sequence). This CDR3 is built from 11 residues. Concerning this clonotype itself: The antigen is unknown.

This receptor was taken from a woman in her fifties or sixties in good health. The chain has TRBV19 and TRBJ2-1. Material for sequencing was blood T cells: a sorted CD56 or NKG2C T cell subset, CD4+ or CD8+ T cells, or bulk PBMC T cells (not recorded which). The CDR3 reads CATLLGNEQFF.